What follows describes a single T cell receptor (beta chain). The entry originates in a study of blood T cell repertoires in COVID-19. The CDR3 totals 14 residues. Trimming took off 4 bases at V and 3 bases at J, with 12 bases between the two ends. The germline V gene has CDR1 LNHDA and CDR2 SQIVND (reference sequence). The repertoire was sequenced with immunoSEQ multiplex PCR; TCRdb's copy has only in-frame clones and lacks some. The table has fewer than 500,000 clones, roughly nine tenths seen once. The TCR was taken from a man aged 25-45 years who had recovered from COVID-19. This chain joins TRBV19 and TRBJ1-2; D might be TRBD1 (6 bases). Sequencing used PBMCs or T cells enriched from blood (not recorded which). CDR3 in amino acids: CASSRGGQYYGYTF. The CDR3 DNA reads TGTGCCAGTAGTAGAGGGGGACAATACTATGGCTACACCTTC.